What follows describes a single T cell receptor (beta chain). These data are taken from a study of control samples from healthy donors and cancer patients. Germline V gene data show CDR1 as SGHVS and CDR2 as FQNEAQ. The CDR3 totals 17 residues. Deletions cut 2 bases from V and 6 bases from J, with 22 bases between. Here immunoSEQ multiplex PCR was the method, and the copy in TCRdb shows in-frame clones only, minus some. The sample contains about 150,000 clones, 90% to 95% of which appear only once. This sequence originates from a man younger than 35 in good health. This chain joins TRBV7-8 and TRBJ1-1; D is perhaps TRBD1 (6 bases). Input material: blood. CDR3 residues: CASSLFARGTPSPEAFF. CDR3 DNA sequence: TGTGCCAGCAGCTTATTTGCTAGGGGGACACCCTCGCCTGAAGCTTTCTTT.